This TCR beta chain was profiled in a study of Ad26.COV2.S vaccination and SARS-CoV-2 variants. Regarding the study as a whole: Vaccinated individuals (as opposed to placebo recipients) had higher spike-specific TCR breadth. Across vaccine and placebo recipients, the breadth of non-spike TCRs was similar.

Profiling relied on immunoSEQ multiplex PCR, and the TCRdb table lists in-frame clones only, not all of them. The sample has 300,000 to 400,000 clones, 80% to 90% seen once. Indicated treatment: around 19 received Ad26.COV2.S at low or high dose, single or two shots; roughly five received placebo; per-sample allocation not given. The samples were gathered on day 63 after the first injection of vaccine or placebo. Comments on this clone: Antigen: not known.

Germline CDR1 MNHEY, CDR2 SVGAGI. Trimming removed 4 bases from V and 7 bases from J, with 19 bases in between. The CDR3 spans 16 residues. The TCR comes from a person between 18 and 60 years old who received the Ad26.COV2.S COVID-19 vaccine or a placebo. This sample comprised peripheral blood, obtained in a trial of Ad26.COV2.S vaccine versus placebo. J is TRBJ1-4 and V is TRBV6-5, with a tentative D call TRBD1 (5 bases). The DNA of the CDR3 is TGTGCCAGCAGTTTTCGTCAGGGCGGGAGGGTTGAAAAACTGTTTTTT. This gives the protein CASSFRQGGRVEKLFF.